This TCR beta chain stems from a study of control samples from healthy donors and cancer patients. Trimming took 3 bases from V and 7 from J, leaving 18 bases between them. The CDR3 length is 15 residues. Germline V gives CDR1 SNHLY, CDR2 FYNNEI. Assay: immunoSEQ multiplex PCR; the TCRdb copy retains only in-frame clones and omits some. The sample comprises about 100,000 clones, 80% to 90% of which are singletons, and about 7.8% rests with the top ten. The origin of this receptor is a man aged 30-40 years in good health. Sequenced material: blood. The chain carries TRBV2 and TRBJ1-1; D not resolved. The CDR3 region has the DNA TGTGCCAGCAGTGACTATGAGGCGGGGTCGGGTGAAGCTTTCTTT. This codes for CASSDYEAGSGEAFF.